The clone carrying this T cell receptor beta chain was counted only a few times. Its antigen is unknown. Between the trimmed V and J ends, which lost 0 bases and 4 bases, there was a span of 16 bases. Per the germline V gene, CDR1 is LGHNA and CDR2 is YSLEER. This CDR3 has 16 amino acids. Library preparation tagged each individual cDNA molecule with a unique molecular identifier. One entry per CDR3 protein, called by TCRdb with MiXCR from the RACE reads. The table records approximately 50,000 distinct CDR3 sequences, approximately 9.5% of them present only once. This entry is derived from a study of human T cells and chemical hapten exposure. Background on the study: Across the whole study, which lasted 20 to 30 weeks, patients were given diphenylcyclopropenone on the scalp once a week.

Time point reported: pre-sensitization, week 0. Regarding treatment: therapeutic diphenylcyclopropenone sensitization with weekly scalp DPC. The authors extracted total RNA from unfractionated whole blood. Study-wide findings and caveats: High-frequency TCRs, those above 1 in 1000, stayed the same after DPC sensitization.

Sequencing used whole blood, obtained in connection with sensitization to the hapten diphenylcyclopropenone (DPC). V is TRBV4-3 and J is TRBJ2-7; tentatively, D is TRBD2 (5 bases). The receptor comes from a woman aged 25 to 39 with alopecia areata. Some clones in this sample may be carry-over from other donors' samples. The CDR3 nucleotides are TGCGCCAGCAGCCAAGATCTAGACCCGGGGATTTACGAGCAGTACTTC. Translating gives CASSQDLDPGIYEQYF.